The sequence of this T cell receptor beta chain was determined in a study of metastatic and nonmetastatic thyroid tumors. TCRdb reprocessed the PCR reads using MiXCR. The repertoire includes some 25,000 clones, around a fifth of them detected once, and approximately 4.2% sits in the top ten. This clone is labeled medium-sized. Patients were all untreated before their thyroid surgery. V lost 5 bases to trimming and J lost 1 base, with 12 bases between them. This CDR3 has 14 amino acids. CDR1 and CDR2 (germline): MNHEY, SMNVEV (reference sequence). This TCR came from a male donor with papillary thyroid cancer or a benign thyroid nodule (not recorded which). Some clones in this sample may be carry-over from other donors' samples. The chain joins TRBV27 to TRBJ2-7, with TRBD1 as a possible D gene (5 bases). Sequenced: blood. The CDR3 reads CASSPLDKSYEQYF. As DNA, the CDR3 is TGTGCCAGCAGTCCGTTGGACAAGTCCTACGAGCAGTACTTC.